This T cell receptor beta chain appears in the sequencing data of a study of response to subunit inactivated influenza vaccine. This clonotype was counted between two and nine times. MiXCR, run by TCRdb on the RT-PCR reads, gives a single entry per CDR3 protein. The sample includes a few hundred thousand distinct CDR3 sequences, 20% to 25% seen only once; the top ten take about a tenth. The source is a man between 50 and 69 years old who received an inactivated influenza vaccine. Material: PBMCs from blood, obtained less than 22 months after vaccination.

CDR3 region: CSAAQTAPIGYTF. The DNA for the CDR3 is TGCAGCGCTGCCCAGACAGCCCCTATTGGCTACACCTTC. This chain uses TRBV29-1 with TRBJ1-2, with D maybe TRBD1 (5 bases). Germline V CDR1 and CDR2: SQVTM, ANQGSEA. Trimming pared 7 bases from V and 7 bases from J, leaving 19 bases between. The CDR3 totals 13 residues.